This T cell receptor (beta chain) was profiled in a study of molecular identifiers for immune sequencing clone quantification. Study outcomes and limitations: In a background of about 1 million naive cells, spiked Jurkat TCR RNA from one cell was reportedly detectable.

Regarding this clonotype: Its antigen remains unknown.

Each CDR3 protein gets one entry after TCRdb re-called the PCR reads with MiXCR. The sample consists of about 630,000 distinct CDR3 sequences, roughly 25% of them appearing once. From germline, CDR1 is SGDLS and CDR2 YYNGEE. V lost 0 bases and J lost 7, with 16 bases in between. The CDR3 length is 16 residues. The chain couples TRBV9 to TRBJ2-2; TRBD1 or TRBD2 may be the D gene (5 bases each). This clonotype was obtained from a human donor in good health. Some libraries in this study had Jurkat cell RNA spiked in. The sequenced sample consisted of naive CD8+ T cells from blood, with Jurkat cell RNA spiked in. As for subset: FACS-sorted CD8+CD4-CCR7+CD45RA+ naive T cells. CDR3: CASSVGRDGLLGELFF. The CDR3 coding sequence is TGTGCCAGCAGCGTAGGCAGGGACGGATTACTCGGGGAGCTGTTTTTT.